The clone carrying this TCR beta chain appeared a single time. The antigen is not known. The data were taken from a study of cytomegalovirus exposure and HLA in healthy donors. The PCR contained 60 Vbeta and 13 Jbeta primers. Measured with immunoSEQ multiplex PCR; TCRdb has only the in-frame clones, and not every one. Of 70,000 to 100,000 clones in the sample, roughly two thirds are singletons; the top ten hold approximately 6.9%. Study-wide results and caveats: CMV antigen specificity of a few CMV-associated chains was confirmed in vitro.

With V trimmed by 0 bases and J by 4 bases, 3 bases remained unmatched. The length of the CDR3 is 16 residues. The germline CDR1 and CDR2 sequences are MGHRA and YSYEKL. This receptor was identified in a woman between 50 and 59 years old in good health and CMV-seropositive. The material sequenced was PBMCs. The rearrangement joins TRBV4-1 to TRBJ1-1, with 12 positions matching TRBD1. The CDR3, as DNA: TGCGCCAGCAGCCAAGATTGGGACAGGGGGCTCACTGAAGCTTTCTTT. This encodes CASSQDWDRGLTEAFF.